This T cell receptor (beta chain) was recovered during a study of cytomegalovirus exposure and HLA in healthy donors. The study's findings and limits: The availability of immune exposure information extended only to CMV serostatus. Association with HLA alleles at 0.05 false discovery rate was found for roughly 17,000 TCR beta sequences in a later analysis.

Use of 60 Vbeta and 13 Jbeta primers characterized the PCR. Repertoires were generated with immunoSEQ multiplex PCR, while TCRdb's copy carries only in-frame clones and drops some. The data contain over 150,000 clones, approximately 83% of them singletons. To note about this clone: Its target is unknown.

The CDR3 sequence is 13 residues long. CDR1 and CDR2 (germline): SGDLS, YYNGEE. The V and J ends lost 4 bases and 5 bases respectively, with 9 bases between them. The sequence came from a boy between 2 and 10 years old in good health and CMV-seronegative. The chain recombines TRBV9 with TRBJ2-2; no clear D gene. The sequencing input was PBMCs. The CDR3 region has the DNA TGTGCCAGCAGCCCGGAGTTTACCGGGGAGCTGTTTTTT. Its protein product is CASSPEFTGELFF.